A selection of T cell receptor beta chains follows, all from one sample in a study of technical replicates of blood from a few donors. The repertoire was sequenced with immunoSEQ multiplex PCR; TCRdb's copy has only in-frame clones and lacks some. This table holds some 74,000 clones, around nine tenths found once. The sample consisted of T cells isolated from PBMCs. These TCRs come from a human donor in good health. Both conserved end residues are part of each CDR3. D genes are given only for firm matches. The listing skips clone size in some rows; elsewhere it reads once, few, many or a size class.

V	D	size	J	DNA	CDR3
TRBV27	TRBD2	NA	TRBJ2-1	TGTGCCAGCAGCCTATTCCAGCGGGGCTACAATGAGCAGTTCTTC	CASSLFQRGYNEQFF
TRBV20-1	NA	NA	TRBJ2-7	TGCAGTGCTAGTAACGGTAACGAGCAGTACTTC	CSASNGNEQYF
TRBV7-9	NA	once	TRBJ1-5	TGTGCCAGCAAGAGTAACTCGGACCGGGGGGCGAATCAGCCCCAGCATTTT	CASKSNSDRGANQPQHF
TRBV7-6	TRBD1	NA	TRBJ1-2	TGTGCCAGCAGCTCGTGGCAGGGGGAAGTAGGGGATGGCTACACCTTC	CASSSWQGEVGDGYTF
TRBV6-5	NA	once	TRBJ2-3	TGTGCCACCAAAAGGGGGACTATCACAGATACGCAGTATTTT	CATKRGTITDTQYF
TRBV27	NA	NA	TRBJ2-7	TGTGCCAGCAAACTCCCTAATTCCTACGAGCAGTACTTC	CASKLPNSYEQYF
TRBV6-5	TRBD1	NA	TRBJ1-5	TGTGCCAGCAGTCGGACAGGGGGCCATCAGCCCCAGCATTTT	CASSRTGGHQPQHF
TRBV30	TRBD1	few	TRBJ1-4	TGTGCCTGGACCGGACAGGGGGCACTCCATGAAAAACTGTTTTTT	CAWTGQGALHEKLFF
TRBV11-3	NA	NA	TRBJ2-1	TGTGCCAGCAGCTTAGAGAGTGGCTCCTACAATGAGCAGTTCTTC	CASSLESGSYNEQFF
TRBV2	NA	NA	TRBJ2-5	TGTGCCAGCACCCTGGACTTATTCCAGGAGACCCAGTACTTC	CASTLDLFQETQYF
TRBV7-3	NA	NA	TRBJ2-7	TGTGCCAGCAGCTTGATAGATGGGCACGAGCAGTACTTC	CASSLIDGHEQYF
TRBV9	TRBD2	NA	TRBJ2-1	TGTGCCAGCGGCCGACTAGCGGACAATGAGCAGTTCTTC	CASGRLADNEQFF
TRBV7-2	TRBD1	NA	TRBJ2-6	TGTGCCAGCGACAGGGGAAGTTCTGGGGCCAACGTCCTGACTTTC	CASDRGSSGANVLTF
TRBV30	NA	NA	TRBJ2-7	TGTGCCTGGAGTGTAAAGGTAGCCCCCTACGAGCAGTACTTC	CAWSVKVAPYEQYF
TRBV11-3	TRBD2	NA	TRBJ2-3	TGTGCCAGCAGCAGGGGAGCTAGCGGGAGGGCAGATACGCAGTATTTT	CASSRGASGRADTQYF
TRBV27	TRBD2	few	TRBJ2-2	TGTGCCAGCAATCGTGAGGCGGGACTAGACACCGGGGAGCTGTTTTTT	CASNREAGLDTGELFF
TRBV10-3	TRBD1	NA	TRBJ1-4	TGTGCCATCAGTGAGGGACAGGGTGAAAAACTGTTTTTT	CAISEGQGEKLFF
TRBV5-6	NA	NA	TRBJ1-5	TGTGCCAGCAGCACAGGGCACCAGCCCCAGCATTTT	CASSTGHQPQHF
TRBV18	NA	NA	TRBJ2-7	TGTGCCAGCTCACCTCGGACAGAAACCTACGAGCAGTACTTC	CASSPRTETYEQYF
TRBV21-1	NA	NA	TRBJ1-5	TGTGCCAGCAGCTCGGACAGGGGAGAACAGCCCCAGCATTTT	CASSSDRGEQPQHF
TRBV30	TRBD2	NA	TRBJ2-5	TGTGCCTGGAGTGTACTAGGCGGGAGATGGGAGACCCAGTACTTC	CAWSVLGGRWETQYF
TRBV9	NA	once	TRBJ2-2	TGTGCCAGCAGCGTTGGGCAGGGGACCGGGGAGCTGTTTTTT	CASSVGQGTGELFF
TRBV9	TRBD2	NA	TRBJ2-1	TGTGCCAGCAGCGTAGATACTAGCGGGAGCGGCAATGAGCAGTTCTTC	CASSVDTSGSGNEQFF
TRBV2	TRBD1	NA	TRBJ1-1	TGTGCCAGCAGGCTTGGACAGGGGACTGAAGCTTTCTTT	CASRLGQGTEAFF
TRBV19	TRBD1	NA	TRBJ1-5	TGTGCCAGTAGCCTACAGGGACAGGGTGGCAATCAGCCCCAGCATTTT	CASSLQGQGGNQPQHF
TRBV27	NA	NA	TRBJ2-1	TGTGCCAGCAGTGGGTACAGGAAAAACAATGAGCAGTTCTTC	CASSGYRKNNEQFF
TRBV19	NA	NA	TRBJ2-7	TGTGCCAGTAGTCCTCTTCTCCGGGCCTACGAGCAGTACTTC	CASSPLLRAYEQYF
TRBV28	NA	once	TRBJ2-1	TGTGCCGGAGGTTCGAGCTCCTACAATGAGCAGTTCTTC	CAGGSSSYNEQFF
TRBV30	NA	NA	TRBJ1-3	TGTGCCTGGAACGGGGGGAACGGAAACACCATATATTTT	CAWNGGNGNTIYF
TRBV9	NA	NA	TRBJ2-1	TGTGCCAGCAGCGGCAGCGGACCTTACAATGAGCAGTTCTTC	CASSGSGPYNEQFF
TRBV7-8	NA	NA	TRBJ1-5	TGTGCCAGCAGCTTATTCAGTTGGAGGGGCGCTGTGGGCCAGCCCCAGCATTTT	CASSLFSWRGAVGQPQHF
TRBV6-6	NA	NA	TRBJ1-5	TGTGCCAGCAGTTACGAACTGCAAGTAGACAATCAGCCCCAGCATTTT	CASSYELQVDNQPQHF
TRBV13	TRBD2	NA	TRBJ2-5	TGTGCCAGCAGCGCGTTCAGACTAGCGGAAGAGACCCAGTACTTC	CASSAFRLAEETQYF
TRBV18	TRBD2	once	TRBJ2-7	TGTGCCAGCTCCCCGTCTCTATCTAGCGGGAGGGTCTACGAGCAGTACTTC	CASSPSLSSGRVYEQYF
TRBV7-9	NA	NA	TRBJ2-7	TGTGCCAGCAGCCCAACTCTGACAGTCCTCTACGAGCAGTACTTC	CASSPTLTVLYEQYF
TRBV5-1	NA	few	TRBJ2-5	TGCGCCAGCAGCTGGCAACACAACAACCAAGAGACCCAGTACTTC	CASSWQHNNQETQYF
TRBV11-2	NA	NA	TRBJ2-1	TGTGCCAGCAGCTTACTCTGGGGGGCGGGAGAATCTGAGCAGTTCTTC	CASSLLWGAGESEQFF
TRBV4-1	TRBD1	NA	TRBJ2-5	TGCGCCAGCAGCAGACGGACAGGGTCCCCCCAAGAGACCCAGTACTTC	CASSRRTGSPQETQYF
TRBV19	TRBD1	NA	TRBJ2-1	TGTGCCAGTAGTAGGGACAGGGATCGGGAGCAGTTCTTC	CASSRDRDREQFF
TRBV29-1	TRBD1	NA	TRBJ1-1	TGCAGCGTCGAGGGGGCGGGCACTGAAGCTTTCTTT	CSVEGAGTEAFF
TRBV19	TRBD1	NA	TRBJ2-4	TGTGCCAGTAGTACGGAGACAGGGGGCTTCTCCTTAGCCAAAAACATTCAGTACTTC	CASSTETGGFSLAKNIQYF
TRBV5-4	TRBD1	NA	TRBJ2-7	TGTGCCAGCAGCTTAGGACAGGGGAACGAGCAGTACTTC	CASSLGQGNEQYF
TRBV4-2	NA	NA	TRBJ2-5	TGTGCCAGCAGCCAAGTTGGCGGTCAAGAGACCCAGTACTTC	CASSQVGGQETQYF
TRBV2	NA	few	TRBJ1-5	TGTGCCAGCACCGAAAGGGGGACGTTTCAGCCCCAGCATTTT	CASTERGTFQPQHF
TRBV7-9	NA	NA	TRBJ1-4	TGTGCCAGCAGCCCTCGGGACTTTAATGAAAAACTGTTTTTT	CASSPRDFNEKLFF
TRBV28	NA	NA	TRBJ2-2	TGTGCCAGCGGCAGGCCCGACACCGGGGAGCTGTTTTTT	CASGRPDTGELFF
TRBV4-1	NA	NA	TRBJ2-1	TGCGCCAGCAGCCAAGTAGGGGAAAATGAGCAGTTCTTC	CASSQVGENEQFF
TRBV6-5	NA	NA	TRBJ2-1	TGTGCCAGCAGTAGGGTACAGGGCGGGGAGCAGTTCTTC	CASSRVQGGEQFF
TRBV29-1	TRBD1	NA	TRBJ1-2	TGCAGCGTTGAACTAACCGGGACAGCCTTTTCCTATGGCTACACCTTC	CSVELTGTAFSYGYTF
TRBV7-9	NA	NA	TRBJ1-2	TGTGCCAGCAGCCCGGTCCGGGGAACAGGCTACACCTTC	CASSPVRGTGYTF
TRBV7-9	TRBD2	once	TRBJ2-1	TGTGCCACCCCGGGACTATACAATGAGCAGTTCTTC	CATPGLYNEQFF
TRBV9	TRBD2	NA	TRBJ2-3	TGTGCCAGCAGCGTAGACCGGGGGGGTAACACAGATACGCAGTATTTT	CASSVDRGGNTDTQYF
TRBV4-1	TRBD1	few	TRBJ1-4	TGCGCCAGCAGCCAAGGACAGGGGTATGAAAAACTGTTTTTT	CASSQGQGYEKLFF
TRBV5-1	TRBD2	NA	TRBJ2-6	TGCGCCAGCAGCGGGGGGGAGGACCCCAGCTCTGGGGCCAACGTCCTGACTTTC	CASSGGEDPSSGANVLTF
TRBV7-8	NA	NA	TRBJ2-7	TGTGCCAGTGCACCGGGACTCGCAGACGAGCAGTACTTC	CASAPGLADEQYF